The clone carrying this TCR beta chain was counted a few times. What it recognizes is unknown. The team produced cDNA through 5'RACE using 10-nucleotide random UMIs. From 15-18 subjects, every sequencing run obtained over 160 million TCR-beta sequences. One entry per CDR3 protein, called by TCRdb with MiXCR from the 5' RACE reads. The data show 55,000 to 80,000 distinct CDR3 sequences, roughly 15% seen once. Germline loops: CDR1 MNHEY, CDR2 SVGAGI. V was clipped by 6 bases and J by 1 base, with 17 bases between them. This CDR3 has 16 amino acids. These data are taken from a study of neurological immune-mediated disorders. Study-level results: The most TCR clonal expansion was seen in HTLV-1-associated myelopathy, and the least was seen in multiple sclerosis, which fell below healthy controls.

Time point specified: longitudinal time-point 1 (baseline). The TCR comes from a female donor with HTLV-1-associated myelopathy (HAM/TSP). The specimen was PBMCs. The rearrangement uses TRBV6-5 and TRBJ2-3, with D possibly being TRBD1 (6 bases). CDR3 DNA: TGTGCCAGCAGGCCTACAGGGTGGGCAGGCACAGATACGCAGTATTTT. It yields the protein CASRPTGWAGTDTQYF.